This T cell receptor beta chain was sequenced for a study of blood T cell repertoires in COVID-19. The wider study: Samples came from the United States, Italy and Spain, spanning acute and convalescent COVID-19. Nucleic acid was either cDNA or gDNA, and it came from T cells, B-cell-depleted T cells, or PBMCs.

The CDR3 is 17 residues long. In the source study's methods: Scientists estimated how many nucleated cells there were by amplifying reference gene primers. The data were produced by immunoSEQ multiplex PCR, yet TCRdb's version contains in-frame clones alone and is incomplete. V and J calls and clone size are given by that table; D and trimming were obtained from the DNA. Found here are about 38,000 clones, 87% of them singletons; the top ten hold around 4.5%. The TCR comes from a man aged 60 to 75 with COVID-19, enrolled during active disease. The sequencing sample was made of peripheral blood. The chain links TRBV21-1 to TRBJ2-1; no DNA check was done on the table's D call, TRBD2. TRBV21-1 constitutes a pseudogene. The CDR3 nucleotides are TGTGCCAGCAGCAGGACTTACGGGAGGGCCGGGTTGGATGAGCAGTTCTTC. Translating gives CASSRTYGRAGLDEQFF.